This paragraph reports one T cell receptor (beta chain). What it recognizes is unknown. The CDR3 sequence is 15 residues long. Germline lookup yields CDR1 MNHEY and CDR2 SVGAGI. Trimming left V 0 bases short and J 2 bases short, with 11 bases between. The data were obtained in a study of cytomegalovirus exposure and HLA in healthy donors. Study-wide background: Earlier results showed approximately 110 million unique TCR beta sequences derived from about 179 million T cells. General study results and limits: Analyses of presence and absence presupposed an approximately uniform sequencing depth across donors.

Amplification used 60 Vbeta primers and 13 Jbeta primers. This table comes from immunoSEQ multiplex PCR, and its TCRdb copy is limited to in-frame clones, with some not included. Here the sample table reports more than 95,000 clones. Nominally healthy donors provided the samples, though records likely missed some immune exposures. This receptor was obtained from a man younger than 30 in good health and CMV-seronegative. J is TRBJ2-7 and V is TRBV6-5, with D possibly matching TRBD1 (5 bases). What was sequenced was PBMCs. The CDR3 DNA sequence: TGTGCCAGCAGTTACTCGCGCGACAGAACCTACGAGCAGTACTTC. Residues: CASSYSRDRTYEQYF.